This T cell receptor (beta chain) was recovered during a study of regulatory T cells in long-lasting Graves disease. CDR1 is GTSNPN and CDR2 is SVGIG in the germline V gene (reference sequence). The ends were cut back, 0 bases at V and 1 base at J, with 10 bases in the middle. The CDR3 totals 16 residues. Stated time point: newly diagnosed GD, antithyroid drugs for less than 3 months. TCR sequences were obtained from RNA taken from PBMCs. There are many counts of this clonotype. Through Arm-PCR of CDR3 regions and iRepertoire HTBI primers, TCR beta libraries were built. TCRdb reanalysed the multiplex PCR reads using MiXCR and keeps one entry per CDR3 protein. The sample includes approximately 390,000 distinct CDR3 sequences, roughly 16% of them seen just once. The same sample was also studied in work on T cells in Graves' hyperthyroidism and ophthalmopathy.

The source was peripheral blood mononuclear cells (PBMCs), collected at new diagnosis, from a patient treated with antithyroid drugs. The chain uses TRBV30 and TRBJ2-6; D is uncertain. This TCR derives from a woman aged 18-29 years with Graves disease. In DNA form, the CDR3 reads TGTGCCTGGAGTGTACCGAGGACGTCTGGGGCCAACGTCCTGACTTTC. Residues: CAWSVPRTSGANVLTF.